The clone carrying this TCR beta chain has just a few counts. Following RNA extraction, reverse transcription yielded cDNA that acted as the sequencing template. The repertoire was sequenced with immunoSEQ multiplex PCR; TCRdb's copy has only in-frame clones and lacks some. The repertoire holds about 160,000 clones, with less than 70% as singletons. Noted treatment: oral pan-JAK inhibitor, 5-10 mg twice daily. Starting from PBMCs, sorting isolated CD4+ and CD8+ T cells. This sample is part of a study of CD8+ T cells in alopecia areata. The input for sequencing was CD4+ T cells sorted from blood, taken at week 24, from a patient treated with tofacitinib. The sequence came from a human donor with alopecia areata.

CDR3 nucleotides: TGCGCCAGCAGTCAATTCTATCAGCCCCAGCATTTT. Translating gives CASSQFYQPQHF. The genes are TRBV23-1 and TRBJ1-5, with D hard to call. TRBV23-1 is sorted into the ORF group, with uncertain function. This CDR3 comprises 12 residues. With 1 base removed from V and 5 bases from J, the gap between germline ends came to 3 bases.